The T cell receptor (beta chain) under discussion was sequenced for a study of regulatory T cells in long-lasting Graves disease. Study observations and caveats: It was in persistent disease that TRBV28, TRBJ1-2 and TRBJ2-5 were favored.

In its sample, this clonotype was seen many times. Its antigen is currently unknown. Germline-derived CDR1 and CDR2 are DFQATT and SNEGSKA (reference sequence). This CDR3 is 13 amino acids long. The V end was cut by 1 base, the J end by 6 bases, with 10 bases between. Time point in this sample: newly diagnosed GD, antithyroid drugs for less than 3 months. PBMCs were the source of the RNA used for TCR sequencing. Sequencing libraries for TCR beta were prepared with iRepertoire HTBI primers and Arm-PCR of CDR3 regions. TCRdb re-analysed the multiplex PCR reads in MiXCR, keeping a single row per CDR3 protein. Found here are roughly 500,000 distinct CDR3 sequences, about 13% of them singletons; the top ten hold roughly 10%. The same sample was also studied in work on T cells in Graves' hyperthyroidism and ophthalmopathy. That report adds: First-round RT-PCR with HTBI primers amplified the TCR CDR3 region.

This chain joins TRBV20-1 and TRBJ1-5; D call uncertain. Material: peripheral blood mononuclear cells (PBMCs), obtained at new diagnosis, from a patient treated with antithyroid drugs. This TCR was sampled from a man in his thirties or forties with Graves disease. The CDR3 DNA reads as TGCAGTGCTAGAGCGCGAGGCTCTCAGCCCCAGCATTTT. Translating gives CSARARGSQPQHF.